Below, one T cell receptor (beta chain) is given with its context. The data belong to a study of T cell changes during pregnancy in multiple sclerosis. Generated by immunoSEQ multiplex PCR, the TCRdb table keeps only in-frame clones and is missing some. The data show roughly 70,000 clones, approximately 92% seen once. This CDR3 has 15 amino acids. The sequence came from a female donor with multiple sclerosis, enrolled in a pregnancy study. This rearrangement joins TRBV7-5 to TRBJ1-6; the DNA was not compared with TRBD1, the D call given in the table. TRBV7-5 has pseudogene status. The sequencing used peripheral blood, collected in the first trimester of pregnancy. In DNA form, the CDR3 reads TGTGTCAGAAGCTTACCCAGCTCCTATAATTCACCCCTCCACTTT. Translation gives CVRSLPSSYNSPLHF.